This TCR beta chain was observed in a study of persistence of HIV-infected CD4 T cells (dated by TCRdb to the early 2020s). Broadly, across the study: Participants had been on suppressive ART for a median of about eight years. Peripheral blood samples of up to about 180 mL were taken at multiple time points, with the exception of two participants who underwent leukapheresis at a single time point. The TCR cluster analysis across participants included about 8 participants for CMV and six or seven participants for Gag. The clonality of all cells in each sorted population was assessed by TCRbeta sequencing, whereas the clonality of infected cells was assessed by proviral sequencing. CMV- and HIV-1 Gag-responding CD4+ T cells were isolated from ART-treated individuals so that antigen-driven clonal expansion of HIV-1-infected cells could be examined. The research as a whole found: Antigen-responding cells were enriched for degenerate expanded CDR3beta sequences, which suggests convergent selection of CD4+ responses to CMV and Gag. Because the TCR analyses were done in bulk, restricting them to just the rare CMV-responding cells that actually carried HIV-1 proviruses was not possible. The study involved few individuals and tested only a limited range of antigens. A correlation was observed between TCR oligoclonality and proviral oligoclonality within the same sorted populations. TCRbeta richness in CMV- and Gag-responding cells was significantly lower than in anti-CD3/anti-CD28-responding cells; CMV-responding cells had higher oligoclonality than CD3/CD28-stimulated and Gag-responding cells.

According to the study, the label for this sample's treatment or condition signals: suppressive antiretroviral therapy. A pool of overlapping HIV-1 Gag 15-mer peptides was used at 1 ug per peptide per mL for cell stimulation. Responding CD4+ T cells were sorted by upregulation of both CD40 ligand and CD69. HIV-1-infected adults in whom suppressive ART had been started during chronic infection were enrolled as participants. Plasma HIV-1 RNA had been undetectable (below 50 copies/mL) in participants for at least 4 years. To be included, a participant needed positive CMV serology and a CD4+ T cell count above 400 cells/uL. Before stimulation, PBMCs were isolated using density centrifugation and then depleted of CD8+ T cells. For approximately 18 hours, CD8-depleted PBMCs were stimulated with anti-CD28/CD49d costimulation, a CD40-blocking antibody, and enfuvirtide, which was added to prevent new infections. Cell sorting was done on a Beckman Coulter MoFlo Legacy or XDP sorter, and dead cells were excluded with propidium iodide. The QIAamp DNA Mini Kit was used for genomic DNA extraction from samples above one million cells, and the Quick-DNA Microprep Kit was used otherwise.

CDR1 is given as MNHEY and CDR2 as SMNVEV, both from the germline V gene (reference sequence). From cysteine to phenylalanine, the CDR3 is 15 amino acids long. Only the CDR3 part of the read is kept: 45 bases, read in frame from the first base. Relative to germline, V is 5 bases shorter and J is 5 bases shorter, with 17 bases between their ends. The immunoSEQ hsTCRB assay version 4, run in survey mode, was used to sequence TCRbeta repertoires from genomic DNA. Genomic DNA was diluted to approximately 10 ng/uL, and up to about 1 ug per sample was used for TCRbeta sequencing. The paper's processing steps were these. TCRbeta data were analyzed in ImmunoSeq Analyzer 3.0, with diversity computed on productive nucleotide rearrangements. Using the Immunarch R package, lower-bound TCR diversity was estimated with the improved Chao index and clonality was estimated with the Gini coefficient. Different nucleotide rearrangements encoding the same CDR3beta amino acid sequence were counted as distinct clonotypes. Differential abundance analysis identified TCRbeta sequences significantly enriched in antigen-responding cells relative to anti-CD3/anti-CD28-activated cells. Using predicted peptide-MHC specificity as the basis, GLIPH2 grouped TCRs into clusters, both for each participant individually and for the merged data sets that combined participants. Entries here come from immuneACCESS through TCRdb and include only in-frame sequences with V and J called. Some clones fail to appear in such tables; in the studies checked, an unresolved V gene covers under half of the shortfall, and the cause of the remainder is unknown. That table is the source of V, J and clone size, and D and trimming were worked out from the DNA. The sample contains tens of thousands of clones, 70% of them found a single time. Roughly 1.4% of the sample belongs to the ten largest clones.

Note on this clone: Its antigen has not been determined. The input lacks base qualities; no much larger clone sits a single base away.

In this chain, TRBV27 is recombined with TRBJ2-3; TRBD1 is possibly the D segment (5 matching bases). This TCR was sampled from an adult man with HIV who was CMV-seropositive. Specimen: CD4+ T cells sorted from PBMCs after approximately 19-hour stimulation, collected from a patient who received antiretroviral therapy. The cell subset or site label here, explained by the study, means: CD40L+CD69+ CD4 T cells responding to HIV-1 Gag peptides. Here is the DNA: TGTGCCAGCAGTCCAACGGACATAATGGGAGATACGCAGTATTTT. Its protein reads: CASSPTDIMGDTQYF.